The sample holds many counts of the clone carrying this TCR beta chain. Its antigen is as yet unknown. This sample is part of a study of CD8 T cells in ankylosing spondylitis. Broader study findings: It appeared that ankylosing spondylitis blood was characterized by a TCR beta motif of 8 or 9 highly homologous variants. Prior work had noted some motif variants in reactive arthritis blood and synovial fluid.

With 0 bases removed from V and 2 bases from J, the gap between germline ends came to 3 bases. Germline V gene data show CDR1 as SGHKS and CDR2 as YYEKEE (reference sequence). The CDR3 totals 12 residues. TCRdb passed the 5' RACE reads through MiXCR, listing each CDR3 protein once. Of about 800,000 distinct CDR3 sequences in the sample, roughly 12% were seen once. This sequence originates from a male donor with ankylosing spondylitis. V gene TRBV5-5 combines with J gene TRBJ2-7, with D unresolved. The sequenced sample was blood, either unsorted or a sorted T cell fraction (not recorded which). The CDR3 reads CASSLEPYEQYF. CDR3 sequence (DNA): TGTGCCAGCAGCTTGGAGCCCTACGAGCAGTACTTC. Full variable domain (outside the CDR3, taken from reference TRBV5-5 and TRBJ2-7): DAGVTQSPTHLIKTRGQQVTLRCSPISGHKSVSWYQQVLGQGPQFIFQYYEKEERGRGNFPDRFSARQFPNYSSELNVNALLLGDSALYLCASSLEPYEQYFGPGTRLTVT.